This entry describes one T cell receptor (beta chain). The sample is drawn from a study of technical replicates of blood from a handful of donors. From germline, CDR1 is SGHTA and CDR2 FQGTGA. The V gene lost 1 base and the J gene lost 4 bases, with 11 bases spanning the gap. The CDR3 spans 14 residues. Clones were read by immunoSEQ multiplex PCR, and TCRdb kept only the in-frame ones, dropping some. The data contain about 68,000 clones, about 97% of them singletons. The V and J genes are TRBV7-3 and TRBJ2-7; D may be TRBD1 (5 bases). The receptor was derived from a human donor in good health. The specimen sequenced was T cells isolated from PBMCs. CDR3 sequence: CASSLIPGPYEQYF. CDR3 nucleotides: TGTGCCAGCAGCTTAATTCCAGGGCCGTACGAGCAGTACTTC.